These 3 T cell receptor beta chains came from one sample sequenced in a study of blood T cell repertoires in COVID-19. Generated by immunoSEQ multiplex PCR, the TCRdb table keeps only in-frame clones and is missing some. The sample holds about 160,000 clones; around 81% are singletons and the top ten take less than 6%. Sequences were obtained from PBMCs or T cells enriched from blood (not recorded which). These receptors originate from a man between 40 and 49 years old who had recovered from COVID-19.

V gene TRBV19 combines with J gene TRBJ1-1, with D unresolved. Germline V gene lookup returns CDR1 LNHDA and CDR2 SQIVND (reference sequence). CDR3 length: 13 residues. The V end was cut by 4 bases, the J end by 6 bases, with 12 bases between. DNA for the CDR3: TGTGCCAGTAGTAGACAAAACGGGGCTGAAGCTTTCTTT. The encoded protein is CASSRQNGAEAFF.

For the CDR3, the DNA is TGCGCCAGCAGCTCCTCTAGCGGGCAAGAGACCCAGTACTTC. It specifies CASSSSSGQETQYF. J is TRBJ2-5 and V is TRBV5-1; TRBD2 aligns across 8 bases. Per the germline V gene, CDR1 is SGHRS and CDR2 is YFSETQ. Trimming removed 3 bases from V and 2 bases from J; junction bases left unmatched: 3. The CDR3 is 14 residues long.

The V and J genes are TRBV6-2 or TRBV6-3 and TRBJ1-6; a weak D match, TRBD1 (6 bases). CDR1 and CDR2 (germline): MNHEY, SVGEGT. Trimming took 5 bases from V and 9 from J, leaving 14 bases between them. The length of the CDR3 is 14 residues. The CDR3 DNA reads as TGTGCCAGCAGTCTTACAGGGCAGGGTTCACCCCTCCACTTT. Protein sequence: CASSLTGQGSPLHF.